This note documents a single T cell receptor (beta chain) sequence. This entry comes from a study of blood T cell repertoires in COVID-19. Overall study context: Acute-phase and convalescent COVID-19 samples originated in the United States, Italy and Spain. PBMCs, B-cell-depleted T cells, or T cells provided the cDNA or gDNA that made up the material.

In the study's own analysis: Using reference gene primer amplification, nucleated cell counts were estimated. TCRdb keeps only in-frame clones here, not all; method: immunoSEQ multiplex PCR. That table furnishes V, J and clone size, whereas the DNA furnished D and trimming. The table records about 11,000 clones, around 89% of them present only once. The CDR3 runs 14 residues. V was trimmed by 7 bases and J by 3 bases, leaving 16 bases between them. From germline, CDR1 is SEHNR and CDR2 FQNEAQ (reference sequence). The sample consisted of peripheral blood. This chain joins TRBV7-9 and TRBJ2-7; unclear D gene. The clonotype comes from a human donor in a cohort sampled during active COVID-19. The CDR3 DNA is TGTGCCAGCACCTGGAAGGCAGGAAACTACGAGCAGTACTTC. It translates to CASTWKAGNYEQYF. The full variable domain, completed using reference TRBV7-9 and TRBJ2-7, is DTGVSQNPRHKITKRGQNVTFRCDPISEHNRLYWYRQTLGQGPEFLTYFQNEAQLEKSRLLSDRFSAERPKGSFSTLEIQRTEQGDSAMYLCASTWKAGNYEQYFGPGTRLTVT.